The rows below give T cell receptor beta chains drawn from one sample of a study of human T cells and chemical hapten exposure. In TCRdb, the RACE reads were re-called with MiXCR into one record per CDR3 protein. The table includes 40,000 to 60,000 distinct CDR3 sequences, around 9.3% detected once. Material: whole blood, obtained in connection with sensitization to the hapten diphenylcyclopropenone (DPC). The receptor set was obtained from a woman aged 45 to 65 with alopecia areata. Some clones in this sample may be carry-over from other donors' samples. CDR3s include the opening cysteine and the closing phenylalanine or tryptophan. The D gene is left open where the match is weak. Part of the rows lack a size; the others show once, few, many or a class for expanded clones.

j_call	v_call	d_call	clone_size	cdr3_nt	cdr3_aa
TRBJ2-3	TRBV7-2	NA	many	TGTGCCAGCAGCAAGCAGGCTTTCGCAGATACGCAGTATTTT	CASSKQAFADTQYF
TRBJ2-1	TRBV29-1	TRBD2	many	TGCAGCGTTGAATCTGGACTAGCGGAAGGATACAATGAGCAGTTCTTC	CSVESGLAEGYNEQFF
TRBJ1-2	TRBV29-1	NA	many	TGCAGCGTAGATCTTGGCTACACCTTC	CSVDLGYTF
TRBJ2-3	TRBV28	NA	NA	TGTGCCAGCAGCATCGGACGAGATACGCAGTATTTT	CASSIGRDTQYF
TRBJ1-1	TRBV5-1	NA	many	TGCGCCAGCAGCTTGGAGGGATTAGGACGGAACACTGAAGCTTTCTTT	CASSLEGLGRNTEAFF
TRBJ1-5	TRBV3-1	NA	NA	TGTGCCAGCAGCCAAGATCCCGGGTCCGGGCAGCCCCAGCATTTT	CASSQDPGSGQPQHF
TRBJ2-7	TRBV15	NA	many	TGTGCCACCAGCAGAGTAGACTCCTACGAGCAGTACTTC	CATSRVDSYEQYF
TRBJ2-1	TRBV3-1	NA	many	TGTGCCAGCAGCCCTCACACCTCCCAGACTAGTTACAATGAGCAGTTCTTC	CASSPHTSQTSYNEQFF
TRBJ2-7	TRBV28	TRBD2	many	TGTGCCAGCAGCCAACCGGGACTAGCGGGCTACGAGCAGTACTTC	CASSQPGLAGYEQYF
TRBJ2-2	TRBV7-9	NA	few	TGTGCCAGCAGCTCCCCAATTCGGAACACCGGGGAGCTGTTTTTT	CASSSPIRNTGELFF
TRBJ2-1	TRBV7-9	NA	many	TGTGCCAGCAGGCCTGACGGAGCTTCGGATGAGCAGTTCTTC	CASRPDGASDEQFF
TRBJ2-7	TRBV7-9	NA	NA	TGTGCCAGCAGCTTAGGAGGGCAAGAGCAGTACTTC	CASSLGGQEQYF
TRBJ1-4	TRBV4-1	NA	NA	TGCGCCAGCAGCTCAAATGAAAAACTGTTTTTT	CASSSNEKLFF